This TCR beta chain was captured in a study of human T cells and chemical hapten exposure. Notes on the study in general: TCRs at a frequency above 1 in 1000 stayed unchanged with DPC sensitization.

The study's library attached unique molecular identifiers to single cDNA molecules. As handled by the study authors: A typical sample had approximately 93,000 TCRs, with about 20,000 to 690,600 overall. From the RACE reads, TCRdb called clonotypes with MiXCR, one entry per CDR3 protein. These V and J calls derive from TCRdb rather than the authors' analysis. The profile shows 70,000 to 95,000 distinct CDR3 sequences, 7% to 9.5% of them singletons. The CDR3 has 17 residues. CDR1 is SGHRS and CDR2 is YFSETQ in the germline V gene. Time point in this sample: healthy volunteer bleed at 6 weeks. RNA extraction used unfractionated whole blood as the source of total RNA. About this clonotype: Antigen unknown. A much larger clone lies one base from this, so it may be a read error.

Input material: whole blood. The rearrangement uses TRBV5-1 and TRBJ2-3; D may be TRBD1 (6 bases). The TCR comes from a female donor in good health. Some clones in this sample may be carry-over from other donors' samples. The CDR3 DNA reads TGCGCCAGCAGCTTGTTTCTAAAACAGGACAGCACAGGTACGCAGTATTTT. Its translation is CASSLFLKQDSTGTQYF.